These 20 T cell receptor beta chains share one sample of origin, sequenced in a study of shared clonotypes between healthy human individuals. The naive CD8 subset, CD45RO-negative cells positively selected for CCR7, excluded terminally differentiated effector memory CD45RA+ cells. TCRdb's table, derived via immunoSEQ multiplex PCR, lists solely in-frame clones and lacks some. In the table there are around 700,000 clones, about 90% of which are singletons. The sequencing sample was made of naive CD8+ T cells sorted from blood. All receptors come from a man aged 25-40 years in good health.

This chain connects TRBV6-6 to TRBJ2-7; possibly TRBD1 or TRBD2 for D (6 bases each). From germline, CDR1 is MNHNY and CDR2 SVGAGI (reference sequence). The CDR3 is 16 amino acids. V lost 0 bases to trimming and J lost 3 bases, with 15 bases between them. CDR3 DNA sequence: TGTGCCAGCAGTTACTCGATCGGGGGCCCCTACTACGAGCAGTACTTC. It translates to CASSYSIGGPYYEQYF.

The chain carries TRBV27 and TRBJ2-7, with 11 bases identical to TRBD2. Germline V gene data show CDR1 as MNHEY and CDR2 as SMNVEV (reference sequence). The V gene end was trimmed by 8 bases and the J gene end by 3 bases; junction bases not matched to a gene: 6. This CDR3 is 14 amino acids long. The CDR3 loop is CASQKLAGVYEQYF. The CDR3 bases are TGTGCCAGCCAGAAACTAGCGGGAGTCTACGAGCAGTACTTC.

V and J are TRBV14 and TRBJ2-1, with D maybe TRBD1 (5 bases). Germline assignment: CDR1 SGHDN and CDR2 FVKESK. V was shortened by 2 bases and J by 1 base, with 15 bases between the two germline ends. The CDR3 spans 17 residues. CDR3 sequence (DNA): TGTGCCAGCAGCCAAAGGGGTCTCGGGCTGTCCTACAATGAGCAGTTCTTC. This sequence encodes CASSQRGLGLSYNEQFF.

The J gene is TRBJ1-4, the V gene TRBV7-9; D unclear. The CDR3 spans 15 residues. The germline V and J ends were trimmed by 1 base and 7 bases, with 13 bases remaining between them. The germline gives CDR1 SEHNR, CDR2 FQNEAQ (reference sequence). CDR3: CASSLEGSSFEKLFF. DNA for the CDR3: TGTGCCAGCAGCTTAGAGGGCTCCTCTTTTGAAAAACTGTTTTTT.

This clone was detected only once. This rearrangement joins TRBV27 to TRBJ1-3; D is uncertain. CDR1 and CDR2 (germline): MNHEY, SMNVEV (reference sequence). The length of the CDR3 is 13 residues. V dropped 5 bases and J dropped 3 bases, with 8 bases sitting between them. In DNA, the CDR3 is TGTGCCAGCAGTAGCGCTCGTGGAAACACCATATATTTT. This translates into CASSSARGNTIYF.

This chain joins TRBV6-5 and TRBJ1-2; the D gene is possibly TRBD1 (6 bases). Trimming shortened V by 5 bases and J by 7 bases, and 17 bases separated the two germline ends. The CDR3 runs to 14 residues. CDR1 is MNHEY, CDR2 SVGAGI, per germline. As DNA, the CDR3 is TGTGCCAGCAGTAACTTCGAGACAGGACGTGGCTACACCTTC. Encoded protein: CASSNFETGRGYTF.

CDR3 coding DNA: TGTGCCAGCAGCCCATTAGCGGGATTCAGCACAGATACGCAGTATTTT. Its translation: CASSPLAGFSTDTQYF. The V gene is TRBV11-2, the J gene TRBJ2-3; TRBD2 aligns across 8 bases. Germline lookup yields CDR1 SGHAT and CDR2 FQNNGV. V shed 5 bases and J 0 bases; nucleotides not matched to a gene: 7. The CDR3 loop spans 16 amino acids.

The chain uses TRBV28 and TRBJ1-1, with TRBD1 as a possible D gene (5 bases). V lost 6 bases to trimming and J lost 6 bases, with 17 bases between them. Germline CDR1 and CDR2: MDHEN and SYDVKM. This CDR3 has 14 residues. CDR3 sequence reads: CASSPGRRVAEAFF. The CDR3 coding sequence is TGTGCCAGCAGCCCGGGACGGCGGGTCGCTGAAGCTTTCTTT.

This clone came up once. The rearrangement links TRBV11-3 to TRBJ2-7; 10 nucleotides agree with TRBD2. J gave up 6 bases and V 5 bases, and 10 bases lay outside the gene matches. Germline CDR1 is SGHNT and CDR2 is YENEEA. The CDR3 loop spans 15 amino acids. The CDR3 DNA reads as TGTGCCAGCAGCCCTCGGTCTAGCGGGAGCGTCGAGCAGTACTTC. This codes for CASSPRSSGSVEQYF.

The CDR3 region is CATGTDYTGELFF. CDR3 nucleotide sequence: TGTGCCACAGGGACGGATTACACCGGGGAGCTGTTTTTT. The chain is built from TRBV6-5 and TRBJ2-2; possibly TRBD1 or TRBD2 for D (5 bases each). Germline V gene lookup returns CDR1 MNHEY and CDR2 SVGAGI. The CDR3 is 13 residues long. V lost 10 bases to trimming and J lost 3 bases, with 12 bases between them.

The V gene is TRBV9, the J gene TRBJ1-2; 7 bases match TRBD1. The germline V gene has CDR1 SGDLS and CDR2 YYNGEE. Trimming removed 5 bases from V and 8 bases from J; junction bases left unmatched: 12. CDR3 length: 14 amino acids. CDR3 in amino acids: CASRQGGSSHGYTF. As DNA, the CDR3 is TGTGCCAGCAGACAAGGGGGCAGTAGCCACGGCTACACCTTC. The full variable domain, its missing parts supplied by reference TRBV9 and TRBJ1-2, is DSGVTQTPKHLITATGQRVTLRCSPRSGDLSVYWYQQSLDQGLQFLIQYYNGEERAKGNILERFSAQQFPDLHSELNLSSLELGDSALYFCASRQGGSSHGYTFGSGTRLTVV.

This sequence joins TRBV5-6 and TRBJ1-1; D ambiguous. Between the trimmed V and J ends, which lost 1 base and 3 bases, there was a span of 10 bases. The germline CDR1 and CDR2 sequences are SGHDT and YYEEEE. The CDR3 is 14 amino acids. The CDR3 is CASSLPRADTEAFF. The CDR3 region has the DNA TGTGCCAGCAGCTTGCCAAGGGCGGACACTGAAGCTTTCTTT.

The rearrangement links TRBV25-1 to TRBJ1-1; D is undetermined. CDR3 length equals 12 residues. Per germline, CDR1 MGHDK and CDR2 SYGVNS. V dropped 1 base and J dropped 11 bases, with 11 bases sitting between them. The chain's CDR3 is CASSESAVGAFF. Written as DNA, the CDR3 is TGTGCCAGCAGTGAATCTGCGGTCGGGGCTTTCTTT.

This clone was seen once. This sequence joins TRBV6-6 and TRBJ1-2, with D tentatively TRBD1 (5 bases). This CDR3 is 14 amino acids long. V lost 6 bases to trimming and J lost 2 bases, with 13 bases between them. Germline-derived CDR1 and CDR2 are MNHNY and SVGAGI (reference sequence). The CDR3 DNA reads TGTGCCAGCAGCCTCGACCCAGGGAACTATGGCTACACCTTC. Amino acid sequence: CASSLDPGNYGYTF.

The V call is TRBV4-1, the J call TRBJ1-5; 7 bases fit TRBD1. Trimming at V came to 3 bases and at J to 6 bases, leaving 8 bases not matched to a gene. The CDR3 is 15 residues long. CDR1 and CDR2 from the germline V gene are MGHRA and YSYEKL. CDR3 sequence reads: CASSQATGAAQPQHF. DNA of the CDR3: TGCGCCAGCAGCCAGGCCACAGGGGCGGCTCAGCCCCAGCATTTT.

J is TRBJ2-2 and V is TRBV4-1; no firm D call. CDR3 length: 14 amino acids. Germline V gene sequence: CDR1 MGHRA, CDR2 YSYEKL. V was shortened by 7 bases and J by 0 bases, with 9 bases between the two germline ends. The CDR3 region is CASTPISNTGELFF. The CDR3 region has the DNA TGCGCCAGCACCCCGATTTCGAACACCGGGGAGCTGTTTTTT.

The V call is TRBV4-1, the J call TRBJ2-7; 8 nucleotides align to TRBD2. From germline, CDR1 is MGHRA and CDR2 YSYEKL. Trimming at V came to 1 base and at J to 5 bases, leaving 10 bases not matched to a gene. CDR3 length: 16 amino acids. CDR3 bases: TGCGCCAGCAGCCAAGGGGTAGCGGGGATACCGGACGAGCAGTACTTC. As protein: CASSQGVAGIPDEQYF.

This clone came up once. The rearrangement uses TRBV4-3 and TRBJ2-2, with TRBD1 matching 10 bases. CDR3 length: 19 residues. J was trimmed by 7 bases and V by 0 bases; bases with no gene match: 14. Germline CDR1 reads LGHNA; CDR2 reads YSLEER. The CDR3: CASSQERWTGGNPNGELFF. The CDR3, as DNA: TGCGCCAGCAGCCAAGAGAGGTGGACAGGGGGTAATCCGAACGGGGAGCTGTTTTTT.

The chain has TRBV4-1 and TRBJ1-4; D is uncertain. CDR1 and CDR2 from the germline V gene are MGHRA and YSYEKL. There are 19 residues in the CDR3. Trimming removed 0 bases at V and 8 bases at J, with 25 bases between. The DNA of the CDR3 is TGCGCCAGCAGCCAAGATTCGAGTGATTTAGGTTCCGGTGGGGAAAAACTGTTTTTT. Its protein is CASSQDSSDLGSGGEKLFF.

This chain connects TRBV7-9 to TRBJ2-3; 10 positions agree with TRBD2. Germline loops: CDR1 SEHNR, CDR2 FQNEAQ (reference sequence). The CDR3 runs to 16 residues. Trimming cost V 6 bases and J 0 bases; bases outside gene matches: 6. CDR3 DNA sequence: TGTGCCAGCAGGGCACTAGCGGGAAAAAGCACAGATACGCAGTATTTT. Its protein product is CASRALAGKSTDTQYF.